The 18 T cell receptor beta chains presented below share a single source sample, sequenced in a study of blood T cell repertoires in COVID-19. Libraries were prepared by immunoSEQ multiplex PCR; TCRdb keeps only in-frame clonotypes and omits some of them. The profile shows 200,000 to 300,000 clones, around nine tenths of them singletons. The sample consisted of peripheral blood. The receptors were gathered from a man in his late teens or twenties with active or convalescent COVID-19.

In nucleotides, the CDR3 is TGTGCCTGGAGTGTTACAGTCTCTGAGAATTCACCCCTCCACTTT. Its translation is CAWSVTVSENSPLHF. The rearrangement uses TRBV30 and TRBJ1-6; D gene uncertain. Germline V gives CDR1 GTSNPN, CDR2 SVGIG (reference sequence). The length of the CDR3 is 15 residues. Trimming took off 0 bases at V and 7 bases at J, with 13 bases between the two ends. The full variable domain, completed using reference TRBV30 and TRBJ1-6, is SQTIHQWPATLVQPVGSPLSLECTVEGTSNPNLYWYRQAAGRGLQLLFYSVGIGQISSEVPQNLSASRPQDRQFILSSKKLLLSDSGFYLCAWSVTVSENSPLHFGNGTRLTVT.

The V call is TRBV3-1 (or the pseudogene TRBV3-2), the J call TRBJ1-5; possible D gene TRBD1, 5 bases. The V end was cut by 0 bases, the J end by 7 bases, with 19 bases between. There are 17 residues in the CDR3. Germline loops: CDR1 LGHDT, CDR2 YNNKEL (reference sequence). The CDR3 nucleotides are TGTGCCAGCAGCCAAGATAAGGTTTTGCGGGGACCCCAGCCCCAGCATTTT. It codes for CASSQDKVLRGPQPQHF.

This clone was observed a single time. The chain links TRBV7-8 to TRBJ1-1; D is uncertain. The CDR3 spans 14 residues. Germline V CDR1 and CDR2: SGHVS, FQNEAQ. Between the trimmed V and J ends, which lost 1 base and 3 bases, there was a span of 9 bases. CDR3 DNA sequence: TGTGCCAGCAGCTTAGTAAGTCGGGACACTGAAGCTTTCTTT. Translation: CASSLVSRDTEAFF.

The genes are TRBV5-1 and TRBJ1-1; a weak D match, TRBD1 (5 bases). Germline-derived CDR1 and CDR2 are SGHRS and YFSETQ. CDR3 length: 16 amino acids. Trimming cost V 0 bases and J 5 bases, with 17 bases left between them. The CDR3: CASSLDPGIRGTEAFF. The CDR3 DNA sequence: TGCGCCAGCAGCTTGGACCCGGGCATCCGGGGGACTGAAGCTTTCTTT.

The chain joins TRBV3-1 (or the pseudogene TRBV3-2) to TRBJ2-5; D is perhaps TRBD2 (6 bases). The length of the CDR3 is 14 residues. The germline CDR1 and CDR2 sequences are LGHDT and YNNKEL (reference sequence). V was clipped by 4 bases and J by 5 bases, with 14 bases between them. This CDR3 reads CASSRLGEEETQYF. CDR3 coding DNA: TGTGCCAGCAGCCGTTTGGGGGAGGAGGAGACCCAGTACTTC.

The chain employs TRBV28 and TRBJ1-3; D uncertain. The V gene lost 3 bases and the J gene lost 2 bases, with 5 bases spanning the gap. From germline, CDR1 is MDHEN and CDR2 SYDVKM. This CDR3 comprises 13 residues. This CDR3 is CASSLTAGNTIYF. The DNA of the CDR3 is TGTGCCAGCAGTTTGACTGCTGGAAACACCATATATTTT.

The V gene is TRBV7-9, the J gene TRBJ1-2; 8 bases fit TRBD1. Looked up from germline, CDR1 is SEHNR and CDR2 is FQNEAQ (reference sequence). This CDR3 has 13 amino acids. The V segment lost 5 bases and the J segment 5 bases; nucleotides outside the gene matches: 4. The CDR3 nucleotides are TGTGCCAGCAGCCCGGGACAGGTGTATGGCTACACCTTC. This codes for CASSPGQVYGYTF.

The chain has TRBV24-1 and TRBJ2-1, with 7 bases identical to TRBD2. There are 13 residues in the CDR3. V gave up 4 bases and J gave up 7 bases; unmatched junction bases: 3. Germline-derived CDR1 and CDR2 are KGHDR and SFDVKD. The CDR3 is CATSDPGGNEQFF. CDR3 bases: TGTGCCACCAGTGACCCGGGGGGAAATGAGCAGTTCTTC.

J is TRBJ2-2 and V is TRBV6-6; D ambiguous. CDR1 is MNHNY, CDR2 SVGAGI, per germline (reference sequence). Between the trimmed V and J ends, which lost 7 bases and 6 bases, there was a span of 15 bases. CDR3 length equals 14 residues. CDR3 sequence: CASITQTVSGELFF. In DNA, the CDR3 is TGTGCCAGCATCACTCAAACTGTGTCCGGGGAGCTGTTTTTT.

This chain links TRBV2 with TRBJ1-6, with 7 bases that match TRBD1. This CDR3 is built from 16 residues. The V gene's germline CDR1 is SNHLY and CDR2 FYNNEI. The V gene end was trimmed by 6 bases and the J gene end by 5 bases; junction bases not matched to a gene: 10. CDR3 sequence: CASRIILDRDNSPLHF. CDR3 bases: TGTGCCAGCAGAATAATACTTGACAGGGATAATTCACCCCTCCACTTT.

The chain joins TRBV19 to TRBJ2-1; perhaps TRBD1 as D (5 bases). Trimming cost V 5 bases and J 4 bases, with 12 bases left between them. The CDR3 totals 14 residues. Germline V gene sequence: CDR1 LNHDA, CDR2 SQIVND (reference sequence). The CDR3 region has the DNA TGTGCCAGTAGTCCGTCGACAGCTTACAATGAGCAGTTCTTC. This encodes CASSPSTAYNEQFF.

J is TRBJ1-1 and V is TRBV5-6; D is unresolved. V was cut by 2 bases and J by 1 base, with 9 bases left in between. CDR3 size: 14 residues. Germline V lookup: CDR1 SGHDT, CDR2 YYEEEE. The CDR3 protein is CASSLRGGNTEAFF. The CDR3 DNA is TGTGCCAGCAGCTTACGCGGCGGGAACACTGAAGCTTTCTTT.

The genes are TRBV4-1 and TRBJ1-5; 8 bases line up with TRBD1. Germline trimming cut 2 bases from V and 5 bases from J; bases unmatched to any gene: 5. The CDR3 spans 15 residues. Germline CDR1 reads MGHRA; CDR2 reads YSYEKL. The CDR3 region has the DNA TGCGCCAGCAGCCAAACCCGACAGGGGTATCAGCCCCAGCATTTT. Its translation is CASSQTRQGYQPQHF.

The chain uses TRBV28 and TRBJ1-4; D is uncertain. The CDR3 consists of 14 residues. V gave up 8 bases and J gave up 7 bases, with 17 bases separating them. Looked up from germline, CDR1 is MDHEN and CDR2 is SYDVKM. The CDR3: CASSSPTTGEKLFF. The CDR3 nucleotides read TGTGCCAGCTCTTCACCAACGACGGGTGAAAAACTGTTTTTT.

As to this clone: Other DNA sequences in the same sample also yield this CDR3. CDR3 nucleotide sequence: TGTGCCAGCAGTTACTCGAGGGGGCGGAACACTGAAGCTTTCTTT. Its translation: CASSYSRGRNTEAFF. The chain couples TRBV6-5 to TRBJ1-1; 7 positions agree with TRBD1. This CDR3 has 15 amino acids. Germline lookup yields CDR1 MNHEY and CDR2 SVGAGI. J lost 1 base, V lost 0 bases, and 2 bases had no gene match.

The chain is built from TRBV9 and TRBJ2-7; the match to TRBD1 covers 7 bases. The V segment lost 3 bases and the J segment 4 bases; nucleotides outside the gene matches: 10. Germline CDR1 reads SGDLS; CDR2 reads YYNGEE. The CDR3 runs 15 residues. CDR3 region: CASSATGQTVYEQYF. CDR3 DNA: TGTGCCAGCAGCGCGACGGGACAGACAGTTTACGAGCAGTACTTC.

The chain uses TRBV19 and TRBJ2-2; D perhaps matches TRBD1 (6 bases). The CDR3 covers 15 residues. V lost 6 bases and J lost 4, with 15 bases in between. From germline, CDR1 is LNHDA and CDR2 SQIVND (reference sequence). The CDR3 DNA follows: TGTGCCAGTAGCCTCAGGGGCCTAGCCACCGGGGAGCTGTTTTTT. Translated, it gives CASSLRGLATGELFF.

The chain has TRBV6-2 or TRBV6-3 and TRBJ1-6; TRBD1 matches at 8 bases. Germline values: CDR1 MNHEY, CDR2 SVGEGT. There are 18 residues in the CDR3. The V gene end was trimmed by 5 bases and the J gene end by 10 bases; junction bases not matched to a gene: 19. CDR3 sequence: CASSDQRTAGGLESPLHF. In DNA form, the CDR3 reads TGTGCCAGCAGTGACCAACGGACGGCAGGGGGCTTAGAATCACCCCTCCACTTT.